This is a list of T cell receptor beta chains from one sample in a study of T-cell reconstitution after alpha-beta-depleted transplantation in children. One entry per CDR3 protein, called by TCRdb with MiXCR from the PCR reads. The repertoire holds 350,000 to 450,000 distinct CDR3 sequences, just over 20% seen once, with approximately 3.8% in the top ten. The starting material was PBMCs from the stem cell graft donor, obtained from the stem cell graft. These receptors were taken from a human donor who donated a stem cell graft to a child with acute myeloid leukemia. Each CDR3 is given with its conserved first and last residue.

J gene	V gene	CDR3 protein
TRBJ2-1	TRBV20-1	CSARDISGTGSYNEQFF
TRBJ1-5	TRBV3-1	CASSTGTVNQPQHF
TRBJ1-5	TRBV10-3	CAISGGNSNQPQHF
TRBJ2-7	TRBV29-1	CSVESRLAGGPSHGYEQYF
TRBJ2-2	TRBV13	CASNRVAGLGTGELFF
TRBJ2-7	TRBV4-3	CASSQGVAGNLPYEQYF
TRBJ2-7	TRBV5-1	CASSEWASGNYEQYF
TRBJ2-7	TRBV6-5	CASSYSPGVEYDQYF
TRBJ2-1	TRBV20-1	CSAREGGNRNEQFF
TRBJ2-7	TRBV5-1	CASSLMQGETYEQYF
TRBJ2-7	TRBV3-1	CASSPRDAGASYF
TRBJ2-1	TRBV27	CASTGTAIAGGPYNEQFF
TRBJ2-7	TRBV5-1	CASSTEGGGTYEQYF
TRBJ2-2	TRBV5-1	CASSTGLAATGELFF
TRBJ2-1	TRBV7-2	CVSSLAGTSPNNEQFF
TRBJ1-5	TRBV7-2	CASSSLAGSNQPQHF